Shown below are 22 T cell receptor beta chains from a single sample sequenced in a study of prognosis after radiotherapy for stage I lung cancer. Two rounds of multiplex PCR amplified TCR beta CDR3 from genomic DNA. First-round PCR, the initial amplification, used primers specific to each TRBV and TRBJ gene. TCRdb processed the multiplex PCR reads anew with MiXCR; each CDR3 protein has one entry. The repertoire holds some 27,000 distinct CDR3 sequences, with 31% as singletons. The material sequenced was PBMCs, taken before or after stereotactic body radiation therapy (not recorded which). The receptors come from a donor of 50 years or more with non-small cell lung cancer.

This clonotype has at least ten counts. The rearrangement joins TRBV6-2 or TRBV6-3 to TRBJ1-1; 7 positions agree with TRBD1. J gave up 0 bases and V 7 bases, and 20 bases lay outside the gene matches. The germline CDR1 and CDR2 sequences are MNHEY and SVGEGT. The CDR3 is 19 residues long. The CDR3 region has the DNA TGTGCCAGCAACCAGGGCGCTAACAGGGGACGACTGATGAACACTGAAGCTTTCTTT. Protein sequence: CASNQGANRGRLMNTEAFF.

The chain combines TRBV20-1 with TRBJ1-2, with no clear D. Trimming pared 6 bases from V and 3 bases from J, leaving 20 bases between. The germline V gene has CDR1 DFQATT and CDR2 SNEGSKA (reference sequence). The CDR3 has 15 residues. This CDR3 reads CSAGAGGIKDYGYTF. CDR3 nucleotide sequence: TGCAGTGCGGGCGCGGGCGGGATTAAGGACTATGGCTACACCTTC.

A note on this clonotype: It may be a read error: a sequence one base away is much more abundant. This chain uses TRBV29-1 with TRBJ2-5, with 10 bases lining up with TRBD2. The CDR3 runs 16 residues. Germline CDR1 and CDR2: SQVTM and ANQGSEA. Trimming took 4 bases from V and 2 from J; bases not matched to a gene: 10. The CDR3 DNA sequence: TGCAGCGTTGGAGCTAGCGGGGGACTACCTCAAGAGACCCAGTACTTC. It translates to CSVGASGGLPQETQYF.

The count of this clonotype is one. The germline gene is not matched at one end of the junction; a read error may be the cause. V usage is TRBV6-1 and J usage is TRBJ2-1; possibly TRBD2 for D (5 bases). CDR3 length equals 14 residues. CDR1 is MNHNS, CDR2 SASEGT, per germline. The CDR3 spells CASATGGPGNEQSF. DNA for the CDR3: TGTGCCAGCGCCACCGGAGGTCCGGGGAATGAGCAGTCCTTC.

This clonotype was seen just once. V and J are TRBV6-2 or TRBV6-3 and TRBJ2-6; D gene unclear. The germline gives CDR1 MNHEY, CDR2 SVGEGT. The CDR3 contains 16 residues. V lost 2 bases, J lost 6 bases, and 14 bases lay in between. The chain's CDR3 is CASSYGRVWVANVLTF. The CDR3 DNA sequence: TGTGCCAGCAGTTACGGAAGGGTTTGGGTGGCCAACGTCCTGACTTTC.

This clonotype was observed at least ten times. This CDR3 reads CASRRTSGSYEQYF. CDR3 DNA sequence: TGTGCCAGCAGACGGACTAGCGGGAGTTACGAGCAGTACTTC. The chain couples TRBV2 to TRBJ2-7, with TRBD2 matching over 13 bases. V was pared by 6 bases and J by 4 bases, with 3 bases of the junction left unmatched. This CDR3 is built from 14 residues. The germline V gene encodes CDR1 SNHLY and CDR2 FYNNEI.

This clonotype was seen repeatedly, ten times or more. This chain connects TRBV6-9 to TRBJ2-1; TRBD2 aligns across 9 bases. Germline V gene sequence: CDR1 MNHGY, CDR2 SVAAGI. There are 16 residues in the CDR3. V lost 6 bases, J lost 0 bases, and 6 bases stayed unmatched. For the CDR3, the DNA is TGTGCCAGCAGCTATACTAGCGGGCACTCCTACAATGAGCAGTTCTTC. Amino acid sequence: CASSYTSGHSYNEQFF.

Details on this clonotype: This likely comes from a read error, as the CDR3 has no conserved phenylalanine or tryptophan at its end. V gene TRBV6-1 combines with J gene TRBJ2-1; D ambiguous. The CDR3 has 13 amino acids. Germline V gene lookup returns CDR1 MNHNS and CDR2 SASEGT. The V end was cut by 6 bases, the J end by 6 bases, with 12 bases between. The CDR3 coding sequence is TGTGCCAGCAGAAATACCGTCAGCAATGAGCAGTTCCTC. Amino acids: CASRNTVSNEQFL.

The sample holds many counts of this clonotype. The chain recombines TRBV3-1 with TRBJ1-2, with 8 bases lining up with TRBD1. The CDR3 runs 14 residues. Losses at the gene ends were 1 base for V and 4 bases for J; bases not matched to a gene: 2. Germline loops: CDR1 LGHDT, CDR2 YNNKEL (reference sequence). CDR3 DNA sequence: TGTGCCAGCAGCCAAGGACAGGGGTCCTATGGCTACACCTTC. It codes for CASSQGQGSYGYTF.

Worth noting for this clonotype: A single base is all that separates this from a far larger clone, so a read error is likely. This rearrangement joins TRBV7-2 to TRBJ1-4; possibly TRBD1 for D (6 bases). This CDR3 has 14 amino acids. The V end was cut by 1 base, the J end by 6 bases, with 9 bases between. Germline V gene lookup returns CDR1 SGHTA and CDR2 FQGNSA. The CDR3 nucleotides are TGTGCCAGCAGCTTAGTCAGGACAGATGAAAAACTGTTTTTT. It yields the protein CASSLVRTDEKLFF.

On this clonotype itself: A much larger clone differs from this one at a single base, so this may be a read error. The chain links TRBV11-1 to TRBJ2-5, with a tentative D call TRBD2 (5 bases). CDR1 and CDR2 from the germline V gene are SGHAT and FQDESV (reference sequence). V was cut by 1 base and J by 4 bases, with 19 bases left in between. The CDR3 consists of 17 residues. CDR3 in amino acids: CASSLERATRWGETQYF. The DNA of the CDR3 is TGTGCCAGCAGCTTAGAGAGGGCCACGAGATGGGGAGAGACCCAGTACTTC.

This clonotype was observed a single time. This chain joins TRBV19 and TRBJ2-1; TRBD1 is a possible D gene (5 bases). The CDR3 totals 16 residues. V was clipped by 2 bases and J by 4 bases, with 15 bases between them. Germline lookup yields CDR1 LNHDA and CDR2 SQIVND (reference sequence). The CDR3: CASSIRGGKVYNEQFF. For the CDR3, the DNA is TGTGCCAGTAGTATAAGGGGCGGTAAAGTATACAATGAGCAGTTCTTC. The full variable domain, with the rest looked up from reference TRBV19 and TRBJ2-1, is DGGITQSPKYLFRKEGQNVTLSCEQNLNHDAMYWYRQDPGQGLRLIYYSQIVNDFQKGDIAEGYSVSREKKESFPLTVTSAQKNPTAFYLCASSIRGGKVYNEQFFGPGTRLTVL.

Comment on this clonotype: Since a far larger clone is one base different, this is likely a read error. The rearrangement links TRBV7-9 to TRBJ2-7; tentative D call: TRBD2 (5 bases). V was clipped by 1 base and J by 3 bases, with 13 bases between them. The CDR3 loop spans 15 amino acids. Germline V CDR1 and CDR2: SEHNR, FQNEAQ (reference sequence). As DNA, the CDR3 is TGTGCCAGCAGCTTAGTTCGGGGTCGTAGCTACGAGCAGTACTTC. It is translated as CASSLVRGRSYEQYF.

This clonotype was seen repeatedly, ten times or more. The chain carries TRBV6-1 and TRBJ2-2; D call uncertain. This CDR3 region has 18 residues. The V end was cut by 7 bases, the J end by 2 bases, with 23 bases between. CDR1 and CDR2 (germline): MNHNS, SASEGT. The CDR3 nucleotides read TGTGCCAGCACAACAGAGAACTTACTTTTTATCAACACCGGGGAGCTGTTTTTT. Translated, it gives CASTTENLLFINTGELFF.

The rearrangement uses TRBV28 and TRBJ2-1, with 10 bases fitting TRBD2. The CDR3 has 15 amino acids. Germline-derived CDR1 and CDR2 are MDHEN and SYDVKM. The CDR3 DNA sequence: TGTGAAAGCAGTTCTCTAGCGGGGGTCTCGTATGAGCAGTTCTTC. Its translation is CESSSLAGVSYEQFF.

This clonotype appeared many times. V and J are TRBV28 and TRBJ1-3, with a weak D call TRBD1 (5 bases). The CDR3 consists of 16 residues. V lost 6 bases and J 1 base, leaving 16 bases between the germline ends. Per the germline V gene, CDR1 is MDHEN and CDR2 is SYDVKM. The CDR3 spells CASRSSHQGSGNTIYF. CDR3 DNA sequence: TGTGCCAGCAGGTCGTCACACCAGGGATCTGGAAACACCATATATTTT.

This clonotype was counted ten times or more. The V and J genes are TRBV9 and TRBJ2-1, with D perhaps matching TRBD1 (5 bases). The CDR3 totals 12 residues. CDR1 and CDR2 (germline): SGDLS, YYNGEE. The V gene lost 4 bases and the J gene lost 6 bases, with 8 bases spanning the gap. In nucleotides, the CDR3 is TGTGCCAGCAGCCAGCAGGGCAATGAGCAGTTCTTC. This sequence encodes CASSQQGNEQFF.

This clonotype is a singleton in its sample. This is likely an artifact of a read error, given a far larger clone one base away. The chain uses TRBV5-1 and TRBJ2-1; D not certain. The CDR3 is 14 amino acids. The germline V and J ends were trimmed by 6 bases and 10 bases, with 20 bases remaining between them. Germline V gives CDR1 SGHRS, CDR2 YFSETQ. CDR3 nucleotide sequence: TGCGCCAGCAAACCAGGCATCCTTAACTACGAGCAGTTCTTC. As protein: CASKPGILNYEQFF.

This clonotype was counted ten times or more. The CDR3 nucleotides are TGTGCCAGCAGCTTGGGAGTGGGAGGAACGGGAGATACGCAGTATTTT. Amino acids: CASSLGVGGTGDTQYF. This rearrangement joins TRBV11-3 to TRBJ2-3; weak D call: TRBD2 (6 bases). CDR1 and CDR2 from the germline V gene are SGHNT and YENEEA. V lost 3 bases and J lost 5, with 18 bases in between. CDR3 length: 16 residues.

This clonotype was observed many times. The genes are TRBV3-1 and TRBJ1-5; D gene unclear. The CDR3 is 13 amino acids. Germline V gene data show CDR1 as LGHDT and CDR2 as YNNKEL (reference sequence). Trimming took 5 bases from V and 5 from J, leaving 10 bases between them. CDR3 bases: TGTGCCAGCAGCAGTGGACCCGATCAGCCCCAGCATTTT. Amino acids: CASSSGPDQPQHF.

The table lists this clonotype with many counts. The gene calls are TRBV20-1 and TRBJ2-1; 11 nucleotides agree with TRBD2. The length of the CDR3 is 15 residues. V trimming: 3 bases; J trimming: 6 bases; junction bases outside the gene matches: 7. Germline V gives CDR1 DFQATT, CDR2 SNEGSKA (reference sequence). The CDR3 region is CSARGPLAGANEQFF. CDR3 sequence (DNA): TGCAGTGCTAGGGGGCCACTAGCGGGAGCCAATGAGCAGTTCTTC.

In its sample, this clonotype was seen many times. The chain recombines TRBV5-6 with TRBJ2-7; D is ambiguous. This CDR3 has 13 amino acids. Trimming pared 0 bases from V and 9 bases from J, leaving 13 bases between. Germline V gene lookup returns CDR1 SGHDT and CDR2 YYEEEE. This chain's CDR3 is CASSLGTERAQYF. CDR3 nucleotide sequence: TGTGCCAGCAGCTTGGGGACGGAGAGAGCGCAGTACTTC. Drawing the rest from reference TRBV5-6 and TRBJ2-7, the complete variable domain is DAGVTQSPTHLIKTRGQQVTLRCSPKSGHDTVSWYQQALGQGPQFIFQYYEEEERQRGNFPDRFSGHQFPNYSSELNVNALLLGDSALYLCASSLGTERAQYFGPGTRLTVT.